The 28 T cell receptor beta chains reported below all come from one sample, sequenced in a study of T cells in Graves' hyperthyroidism and ophthalmopathy. Using RNA transcripts as the source, TCR beta CDR3 regions were amplified. First-round RT-PCR targeting the TCR CDR3 was performed with the HTBI primer set. TCRdb reprocessed the multiplex PCR reads with MiXCR, giving one entry per CDR3 protein. The table lists around 440,000 distinct CDR3 sequences, less than 20% of them singletons. Sample: blood. All receptors come from a woman aged 18-29 years with Graves' hyperthyroidism.

This clonotype was found a few times. A much larger clone differs from this one at a single base, so this may be a read error. V and J are TRBV2 and TRBJ2-3; 8 bases line up with TRBD2. Looked up from germline, CDR1 is SNHLY and CDR2 is FYNNEI. V trimming: 8 bases; J trimming: 1 base; junction bases outside the gene matches: 5. The CDR3 is 14 residues long. Here the CDR3 DNA reads TGTGCCAGCGCGGTTAGCGGGGGCACAGATACGCAGTATTTT. As protein: CASAVSGGTDTQYF.

This clonotype appeared many times. This chain connects TRBV27 to TRBJ2-5; D is undetermined. Germline values: CDR1 MNHEY, CDR2 SMNVEV (reference sequence). The ends were cut back, 0 bases at V and 1 base at J, with 6 bases in the middle. CDR3 size: 14 residues. The CDR3 sequence is CASSLSVTQETQYF. The CDR3 nucleotides read TGTGCCAGCAGTTTATCGGTCACCCAAGAGACCCAGTACTTC.

The genes are TRBV7-6 and TRBJ2-1, with D possibly being TRBD2 (7 bases). Germline CDR1 reads SGHVS; CDR2 reads FNYEAQ. Trimming shortened V by 6 bases and J by 0 bases, and 21 bases separated the two germline ends. This CDR3 has 18 residues. CDR3 sequence: CASSSSLGGPLSYNEQFF. The CDR3 nucleotides read TGTGCCAGCAGTTCCTCCCTCGGGGGGCCCCTCTCCTACAATGAGCAGTTCTTC.

This clonotype came up a few times. The chain is built from TRBV4-1 and TRBJ2-7, with a weak D call TRBD2 (6 bases). The V gene lost 6 bases and the J gene lost 4 bases, with 22 bases spanning the gap. This CDR3 is built from 16 residues. CDR1 and CDR2 from the germline V gene are MGHRA and YSYEKL. CDR3 sequence: CASRLLPDSGAYEQYF. The CDR3 bases are TGCGCCAGCAGACTCCTCCCGGACTCGGGAGCTTACGAGCAGTACTTC.

The chain carries TRBV6-2 or TRBV6-3 and TRBJ2-2; TRBD1 might be the D (6 bases). Germline V CDR1 and CDR2: MNHEY, SVGEGT. Trimming removed 6 bases from V and 1 base from J, with 12 bases in between. This CDR3 has 15 amino acids. This chain's CDR3 is CASREGHLNTGELFF. The CDR3 nucleotides are TGTGCCAGCAGAGAGGGACATTTGAACACCGGGGAGCTGTTTTTT.

This clonotype was seen ten or more times. The chain links TRBV7-9 to TRBJ2-5, with 10 bases matching TRBD2. The J segment lost 5 bases and the V segment lost 2 bases, leaving 11 bases of the junction unmatched. This CDR3 spans 17 amino acids. CDR1 SEHNR and CDR2 FQNEAQ come from the germline V gene (reference sequence). CDR3 DNA sequence: TGTGCCAGCAGCTTACCCCGGACTAGCGGAGGGGGGGAGACCCAGTACTTC. It is translated as CASSLPRTSGGGETQYF.

The V gene is TRBV7-9, the J gene TRBJ2-7; TRBD1 might be the D (6 bases). Germline CDR1 is SEHNR and CDR2 is FQNEAQ (reference sequence). This CDR3 has 16 amino acids. V was cut by 5 bases and J by 0 bases, with 17 bases left in between. The CDR3 here is CASSPTGTKSSYEQYF. The DNA for the CDR3 is TGTGCCAGCAGCCCAACCGGGACAAAGAGCTCCTACGAGCAGTACTTC.

Concerning this clonotype: At one end the junction does not follow the germline gene, possibly because of a read error. The J gene is TRBJ2-1, the V gene TRBV14; D is ambiguous. The CDR3 covers 16 residues. The germline gives CDR1 SGHDN, CDR2 FVKESK. The CDR3 spells CVSSQDFFSARSEQFF. CDR3 in DNA: TGTGTCAGCAGCCAAGACTTTTTTTCCGCTAGGAGTGAGCAGTTCTTC.

This clonotype came up a few times. The chain has TRBV24-1 and TRBJ2-4; 7 positions agree with TRBD1. In germline, CDR1 is KGHDR, CDR2 SFDVKD. V lost 4 bases to trimming and J lost 8 bases; unmatched junction nucleotides: 10. The CDR3 is made up of 15 amino acids. CDR3 coding DNA: TGTGCCACCAGTGACAAACAGGGGCGCCGAGACATTCAGTACTTC. It translates to CATSDKQGRRDIQYF.

This clonotype was seen ten or more times. The J gene is TRBJ1-1, the V gene TRBV19, with D unclear. The V gene's germline CDR1 is LNHDA and CDR2 SQIVND (reference sequence). This CDR3 spans 15 amino acids. The ends were cut back, 4 bases at V and 5 bases at J, with 17 bases in the middle. CDR3 protein: CASSTHPLGRTEAFF. CDR3 bases: TGTGCCAGTAGTACTCACCCCCTCGGGAGAACTGAAGCTTTCTTT.

This clonotype showed up many times. The gene calls are TRBV12-3 or TRBV12-4 and TRBJ1-1; 7 nucleotides match TRBD1. With V trimmed by 6 bases and J by 7 bases, 8 bases remained unmatched. The CDR3 contains 13 residues. DNA for the CDR3: TGTGCCAGCAGCTACACCCGGGACAGTGAAGCTTTCTTT. Translation gives CASSYTRDSEAFF.

This clonotype was observed many times. The V call is TRBV28, the J call TRBJ1-3, with D uncertain. The CDR3 has 13 residues. From germline, CDR1 is MDHEN and CDR2 SYDVKM. The V end lost 8 bases, the J end lost 1 base, and 9 bases lay between the germline ends. The CDR3, as DNA: TGTGCCAGCCTTACAAGTTCTGGAAACACCATATATTTT. It codes for CASLTSSGNTIYF.

Only a few counts were recorded for this clonotype. The chain recombines TRBV6-5 with TRBJ1-6, with D hard to call. Per the germline V gene, CDR1 is MNHEY and CDR2 is SVGAGI. The CDR3 has 16 amino acids. V shed 3 bases and J shed 3 bases, with 12 bases lying between them. The CDR3 DNA reads TGTGCCAGCAGTTATAAGGCTGACCTCTATAATTCACCCCTCCACTTT. This translates into CASSYKADLYNSPLHF.

This clonotype was seen at least ten times. The rearrangement uses TRBV12-3 or TRBV12-4 and TRBJ2-7; D is possibly TRBD1 (5 bases). The CDR3 length is 14 residues. The V end was cut by 5 bases, the J end by 2 bases, with 13 bases between. CDR3 DNA: TGTGCCAGCAGTGCAAACAGGAGAGCCTACGAGCAGTACTTC. Translating it yields CASSANRRAYEQYF.

This clonotype was seen at least ten times. The V gene is TRBV11-2, the J gene TRBJ2-1; 9 bases fit TRBD2. V gave up 4 bases and J gave up 4 bases; unmatched junction bases: 8. The CDR3 consists of 16 residues. The germline gives CDR1 SGHAT, CDR2 FQNNGV. CDR3 region: CASSSTIAGGYNEQFF. CDR3 nucleotides: TGTGCCAGCAGCTCCACAATTGCGGGGGGGTACAATGAGCAGTTCTTC. Full variable domain (remainder filled in from reference TRBV11-2 and TRBJ2-1): EAGVAQSPRYKIIEKRQSVAFWCNPISGHATLYWYQQILGQGPKLLIQFQNNGVVDDSQLPKDRFSAERLKGVDSTLKIQPAKLEDSAVYLCASSSTIAGGYNEQFFGPGTRLTVL.

To note about this clonotype: A much larger clone is a single base away; this may be a read error. The chain is built from TRBV5-1 and TRBJ1-4, with 9 bases fitting TRBD1. The germline gives CDR1 SGHRS, CDR2 YFSETQ. The CDR3 has 15 residues. The CDR3 spells CASSTDRGSGERLFF. The CDR3 DNA sequence: TGCGCCAGCAGCACGGACAGGGGCTCGGGGGAAAGACTGTTTTTT.

This clonotype was counted many times. The V and J genes are TRBV7-8 and TRBJ1-1, with D maybe TRBD1 (5 bases). Per the germline V gene, CDR1 is SGHVS and CDR2 is FQNEAQ. The CDR3 is made up of 13 amino acids. V was pared by 6 bases and J by 4 bases, with 12 bases between. Written as DNA, the CDR3 is TGTGCCAGCAGATCAGGGATAGGCACTGAAGCTTTCTTT. Translating gives CASRSGIGTEAFF. The variable domain in full, with the rest retrieved from reference TRBV7-8 and TRBJ1-1, is GAGVSQSPRYKVAKRGQDVALRCDPISGHVSLFWYQQALGQGPEFLTYFQNEAQLDKSGLPSDRFFAERPEGSVSTLKIQRTQQEDSAVYLCASRSGIGTEAFFGQGTRLTVV.

This clonotype was observed at least ten times. The chain uses TRBV5-1 and TRBJ2-7; D unclear. Germline V gene sequence: CDR1 SGHRS, CDR2 YFSETQ. The CDR3 extends over 13 amino acids. V lost 0 bases to trimming and J lost 6 bases, with 10 bases between them. CDR3 sequence reads: CASSLVVGGEQYF. CDR3 nucleotide sequence: TGCGCCAGCAGCTTGGTTGTGGGTGGCGAGCAGTACTTC.

This clonotype showed up many times. This chain joins TRBV29-1 and TRBJ2-5; D possibly corresponds to TRBD2 (6 bases). The CDR3 consists of 12 residues. Per germline, CDR1 SQVTM and CDR2 ANQGSEA. Trimming took 6 bases from V and 0 from J, leaving 8 bases between them. CDR3 residues: CSVWRDQETQYF. As DNA, the CDR3 is TGCAGCGTCTGGAGGGACCAAGAGACCCAGTACTTC.

This clonotype was counted many times. The V call is TRBV5-1, the J call TRBJ2-7; 8 bases match TRBD1. Losses at the gene ends were 2 bases for V and 2 bases for J; bases not matched to a gene: 12. This CDR3 region has 17 residues. Germline V lookup: CDR1 SGHRS, CDR2 YFSETQ. The CDR3 loop reads CASSLNVGQGATYEQYF. In DNA, the CDR3 is TGCGCCAGCAGCTTAAACGTAGGACAGGGCGCGACCTACGAGCAGTACTTC.

Comments on this clonotype: Germline and junction disagree at one end, which may indicate a read error. The chain is built from TRBV20-1 and TRBJ2-1; D gene ambiguous. The germline V gene encodes CDR1 DFQATT and CDR2 SNEGSKA (reference sequence). This CDR3 contains 10 residues. The CDR3 nucleotides are TGTTCCGCGACCTACAATGAGCAGTTCTTC. It codes for CSATYNEQFF.

The rearrangement uses TRBV24-1 and TRBJ2-1, with 11 bases fitting TRBD2. CDR3 length equals 13 residues. V lost 9 bases to trimming and J lost 14 bases; unmatched junction nucleotides: 11. Germline loops: CDR1 KGHDR, CDR2 SFDVKD. CDR3 DNA: TGTGCCACCGGGTTGACACTAGCGGGAGAAAAGTTCTTC. This sequence encodes CATGLTLAGEKFF.

J is TRBJ1-2 and V is TRBV7-8; no reliable D call. The CDR3 loop spans 13 amino acids. Germline CDR1 and CDR2: SGHVS and FQNEAQ. Trimming took off 1 base at V and 7 bases at J, with 10 bases between the two ends. CDR3 amino acids: CASSLVGSRGYTF. CDR3 nucleotides: TGTGCCAGCAGCTTAGTAGGTAGTCGTGGCTACACCTTC. The full variable domain, rest sourced from reference TRBV7-8 and TRBJ1-2, is GAGVSQSPRYKVAKRGQDVALRCDPISGHVSLFWYQQALGQGPEFLTYFQNEAQLDKSGLPSDRFFAERPEGSVSTLKIQRTQQEDSAVYLCASSLVGSRGYTFGSGTRLTVV.

This clonotype appeared a few times. The V and J genes are TRBV20-1 and TRBJ1-5; TRBD1 matches 7 bases. The CDR3 extends over 14 amino acids. The germline CDR1 and CDR2 sequences are DFQATT and SNEGSKA (reference sequence). V was clipped by 6 bases and J by 6 bases; unmatched bases: 11. The DNA of the CDR3 is TGCAGTGCATACGTAGGGGGCGGGGGTCAGCCCCAGCATTTT. Amino acids: CSAYVGGGGQPQHF.

Remarks on this clonotype: This sequence is one base from a far larger clone and is likely a read error. The gene calls are TRBV11-1 and TRBJ2-7; 9 bases agree with TRBD1. The germline V gene has CDR1 SGHAT and CDR2 FQDESV (reference sequence). The CDR3 length is 14 residues. The chain's CDR3 is CASSSDRGSYEQCF. As DNA, the CDR3 is TGTGCCAGCAGCTCGGACAGGGGATCCTACGAGCAGTGCTTC.

This clonotype was detected only a few times. This chain links TRBV12-3 or TRBV12-4 with TRBJ2-1; TRBD2 might be the D (6 bases). The CDR3 is 15 amino acids. Trimming removed 4 bases at V and 5 bases at J, with 15 bases between. The CDR3 DNA sequence: TGTGCCAGCAGTTCTACGGGGGTTACTCACAATGAGCAGTTCTTC. As protein: CASSSTGVTHNEQFF.

J is TRBJ2-1 and V is TRBV28; 8 bases are a match to TRBD2. The germline V gene has CDR1 MDHEN and CDR2 SYDVKM. The CDR3 covers 15 residues. V lost 5 bases and J lost 4; bases outside the gene matches: 7. The CDR3 here is CASSPLSGGYNEQFF. CDR3 DNA: TGTGCCAGCAGTCCCCTTTCGGGAGGGTACAATGAGCAGTTCTTC.

The V and J genes are TRBV20-1 and TRBJ2-3; D gene ambiguous. Between the trimmed V and J ends, which lost 6 bases and 2 bases, there was a span of 21 bases. The germline gives CDR1 DFQATT, CDR2 SNEGSKA (reference sequence). The CDR3 is 16 residues long. Written as DNA, the CDR3 is TGCAGTGCGGAACTGGCCGGACGGTTCTACACAGATACGCAGTATTTT. This sequence encodes CSAELAGRFYTDTQYF.